One and the same sample provided the 9 T cell receptor beta chains below, sequenced in a study of OX40 agonist ivuxolimab in advanced cancers. Sequencing was performed with immunoSEQ multiplex PCR; in TCRdb, only in-frame clones are kept and a portion is missing. The sample records 75,000 to 95,000 clones, approximately 90% being singletons. Sample: CD4+ or CD8+ T cells sorted from blood, taken in a trial of the OX40 agonist ivuxolimab. All receptors derive from an adult with an advanced solid tumor such as melanoma, head and neck, liver or kidney cancer.

The rearrangement joins TRBV6-1 to TRBJ1-1, with no clear D. V was clipped by 8 bases and J by 11 bases, with 15 bases between them. This CDR3 region has 11 residues. Germline V gives CDR1 MNHNS, CDR2 SASEGT. CDR3 region: CASDNMYSAFF. The CDR3 nucleotides are TGTGCCAGCGATAACATGTATTCGGCTTTCTTT.

This clone occurred once. The V and J genes are TRBV10-3 and TRBJ2-3; D gene uncertain. CDR1 and CDR2 from the germline V gene are ENHRY and SYGVKD. The V gene lost 6 bases and the J gene lost 0 bases, with 10 bases spanning the gap. This CDR3 is built from 14 residues. The CDR3 DNA is TGTGCCATCAGAGAACTCCCAAGCACAGATACGCAGTATTTT. Translation gives CAIRELPSTDTQYF.

This chain connects TRBV6-1 to TRBJ2-7; 8 bases are a match to TRBD1. Germline CDR1 reads MNHNS; CDR2 reads SASEGT. The V gene end was trimmed by 3 bases and the J gene end by 6 bases; junction bases not matched to a gene: 10. This CDR3 comprises 15 residues. The CDR3 loop reads CASSEGPGTGFEQYF. As DNA, the CDR3 is TGTGCCAGCAGTGAGGGTCCCGGGACAGGTTTCGAGCAGTACTTC.

The J gene is TRBJ2-3, the V gene TRBV27; D gene uncertain. This CDR3 has 14 residues. V was trimmed by 3 bases and J by 2 bases, leaving 9 bases between them. The germline gives CDR1 MNHEY, CDR2 SMNVEV (reference sequence). The chain's CDR3 is CASSLDVDTDTQYF. The CDR3 DNA sequence: TGTGCCAGCAGTTTGGACGTGGACACAGATACGCAGTATTTT.

The rearrangement links TRBV7-9 to TRBJ1-1; the D gene is possibly TRBD1 (5 bases). The CDR3 length is 13 residues. CDR1 and CDR2 from the germline V gene are SEHNR and FQNEAQ (reference sequence). V was clipped by 7 bases and J by 4 bases, with 13 bases between them. The CDR3 DNA is TGTGCCAGCACCCCGGGGCAGGGCACTGAAGCTTTCTTT. Its translation: CASTPGQGTEAFF.

The gene calls are TRBV27 and TRBJ2-3, with TRBD2 identical over 15 bases. V was clipped by 4 bases and J by 3 bases; unmatched bases: 5. The CDR3 is made up of 17 amino acids. Germline V lookup: CDR1 MNHEY, CDR2 SMNVEV (reference sequence). The CDR3 is CASSYRTSGRGTDTQYF. The DNA of the CDR3 is TGTGCCAGCAGTTACCGGACTAGCGGGAGGGGGACAGATACGCAGTATTTT.

This clone appeared once. This chain uses TRBV6-5 with TRBJ1-2; D gene ambiguous. From germline, CDR1 is MNHEY and CDR2 SVGAGI. The CDR3 totals 14 residues. V was cut by 0 bases and J by 3 bases, with 8 bases left in between. The CDR3 coding sequence is TGTGCCAGCAGTTACTCGAGACTATACTATGGCTACACCTTC. Its translation is CASSYSRLYYGYTF.

The chain joins TRBV28 to TRBJ2-7; tentative D call: TRBD2 (6 bases). The CDR3 is 15 residues long. Trimming removed 5 bases from V and 2 bases from J, with 16 bases in between. The germline gives CDR1 MDHEN, CDR2 SYDVKM. CDR3 sequence (DNA): TGTGCCAGCAGTCCCGGGGACTCCCTGGCCTACGAGCAGTACTTC. The encoded protein is CASSPGDSLAYEQYF.

The V gene is TRBV5-5, the J gene TRBJ2-6; D tentatively reads TRBD1 or TRBD2 (5 bases each). The V gene's germline CDR1 is SGHKS and CDR2 YYEKEE (reference sequence). Trimming pared 0 bases from V and 2 bases from J, leaving 12 bases between. The CDR3 runs 17 residues. The CDR3 reads CASSLAGTLPGANVLTF. The CDR3 DNA sequence: TGTGCCAGCAGCTTGGCAGGGACCCTCCCTGGGGCCAACGTCCTGACTTTC.